This TCR beta chain was documented in a study of radiotherapy plus CTLA-4 blockade in lung cancer. Overall study: Objective responses were documented in approximately 18% of patients, with disease control in just over 30%.

To note about this clone: What it recognizes is unknown.

Trimming removed 3 bases from V and 7 bases from J, with 13 bases in between. CDR3 length: 14 amino acids. Germline loops: CDR1 ENHRY, CDR2 SYGVKD. Generated by immunoSEQ multiplex PCR, the TCRdb table keeps only in-frame clones and is missing some. The sample holds 35,000 or so clones, approximately 85% seen once. Points from the study as a whole: Radiotherapy plus ipilimumab was followed by expansion in blood of tumor-derived TCR clones.

This specimen consisted of peripheral blood, obtained from a patient treated with radiotherapy plus ipilimumab. The chain couples TRBV10-3 to TRBJ1-5, with a tentative D call TRBD1 (5 bases). The TCR sequence derives from a human donor with non-small cell lung cancer who had stable disease on radiotherapy plus ipilimumab. In DNA, the CDR3 is TGTGCCATCAGTGATGGAGGGGTTGAGCAGCCCCAGCATTTT. Protein: CAISDGGVEQPQHF.